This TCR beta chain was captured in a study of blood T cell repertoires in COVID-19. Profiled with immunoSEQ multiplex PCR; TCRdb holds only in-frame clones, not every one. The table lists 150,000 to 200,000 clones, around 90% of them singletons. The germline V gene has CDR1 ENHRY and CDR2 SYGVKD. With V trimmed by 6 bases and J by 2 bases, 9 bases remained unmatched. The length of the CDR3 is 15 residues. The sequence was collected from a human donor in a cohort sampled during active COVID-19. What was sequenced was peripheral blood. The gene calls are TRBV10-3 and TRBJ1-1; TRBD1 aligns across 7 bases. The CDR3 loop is CAIRDSGQQNTEAFF. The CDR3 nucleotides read TGTGCCATCAGGGACTCGGGACAGCAAAACACTGAAGCTTTCTTT.